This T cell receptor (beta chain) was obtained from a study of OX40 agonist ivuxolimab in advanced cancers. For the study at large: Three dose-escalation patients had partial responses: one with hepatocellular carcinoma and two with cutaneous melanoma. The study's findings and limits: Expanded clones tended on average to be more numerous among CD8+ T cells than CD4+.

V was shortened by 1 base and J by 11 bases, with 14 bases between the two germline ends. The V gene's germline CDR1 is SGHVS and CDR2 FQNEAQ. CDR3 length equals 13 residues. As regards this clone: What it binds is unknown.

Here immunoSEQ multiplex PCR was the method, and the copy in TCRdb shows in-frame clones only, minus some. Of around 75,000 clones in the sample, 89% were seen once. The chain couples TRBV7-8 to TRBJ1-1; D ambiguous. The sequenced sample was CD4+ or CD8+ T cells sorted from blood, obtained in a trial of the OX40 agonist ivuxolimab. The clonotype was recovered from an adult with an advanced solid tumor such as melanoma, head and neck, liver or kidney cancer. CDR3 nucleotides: TGTGCCAGCAGCTTAGGGGAACCCCTGGGTGCTTTCTTT. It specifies CASSLGEPLGAFF. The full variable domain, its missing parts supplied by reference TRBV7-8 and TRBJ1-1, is GAGVSQSPRYKVAKRGQDVALRCDPISGHVSLFWYQQALGQGPEFLTYFQNEAQLDKSGLPSDRFFAERPEGSVSTLKIQRTQQEDSAVYLCASSLGEPLGAFFGQGTRLTVV.